A single sample is the source of the 21 T cell receptor beta chains below, sequenced in a study of T cells after yellow fever vaccination. TCRdb reprocessed the 5' RACE reads via MiXCR and lists one record per CDR3 protein. This table holds hundreds of thousands of distinct CDR3 sequences, roughly 17% found once. Sequenced material: PBMCs, taken 5 to 6 days after the first yellow fever vaccination. These receptors all stem from a man between 18 and 35 years old who received the YFV17D yellow fever vaccine.

The chain links TRBV6-5 to TRBJ2-7; tentatively, D is TRBD1 (6 bases). Looked up from germline, CDR1 is MNHEY and CDR2 is SVGAGI. V lost 3 bases to trimming and J lost 7 bases, with 22 bases between them. The CDR3 length is 16 residues. The CDR3 sequence: CASSYSPRTEEGEQYF. The CDR3 nucleotides read TGTGCCAGCAGTTATTCCCCCCGGACAGAGGAAGGAGAGCAGTACTTC.

J is TRBJ1-1 and V is TRBV5-1, with TRBD1 matching 10 bases. Trimming cost V 3 bases and J 8 bases; bases outside gene matches: 10. Looked up from germline, CDR1 is SGHRS and CDR2 is YFSETQ. The CDR3 contains 15 residues. Written as DNA, the CDR3 is TGCGCCAGCAGCTCGACCGGGACAGGGGCCACAGAAGCTTTCTTT. Its protein product is CASSSTGTGATEAFF.

Only a few counts were recorded for this clonotype. The chain has TRBV7-8 and TRBJ2-2, with unresolved D. Germline loops: CDR1 SGHVS, CDR2 FQNEAQ. The CDR3 is made up of 16 amino acids. Trimming removed 2 bases from V and 0 bases from J, with 10 bases in between. This chain's CDR3 is CASSLKRVANTGELFF. CDR3 nucleotides: TGTGCCAGCAGCTTAAAGCGTGTGGCGAACACCGGGGAGCTGTTTTTT. The full variable domain, rest sourced from reference TRBV7-8 and TRBJ2-2, is GAGVSQSPRYKVAKRGQDVALRCDPISGHVSLFWYQQALGQGPEFLTYFQNEAQLDKSGLPSDRFFAERPEGSVSTLKIQRTQQEDSAVYLCASSLKRVANTGELFFGEGSRLTVL.

The rearrangement joins TRBV11-2 to TRBJ2-1, with 9 bases lining up with TRBD1. The CDR3 sequence is 18 residues long. With V trimmed by 1 base and J by 6 bases, 13 bases remained unmatched. CDR1 and CDR2 from the germline V gene are SGHAT and FQNNGV. CDR3 loop: CASSLGGPGTGRSNEQFF. Here the CDR3 DNA reads TGTGCCAGCAGCTTAGGGGGCCCCGGGACAGGGAGATCCAATGAGCAGTTCTTC.

The chain uses TRBV3-1 and TRBJ2-7; D uncertain. V gave up 2 bases and J gave up 1 base, with 9 bases separating them. This CDR3 spans 14 amino acids. Germline-derived CDR1 and CDR2 are LGHDT and YNNKEL (reference sequence). The CDR3 loop is CASSQPYYSYEQYV. CDR3 in DNA: TGTGCCAGCAGCCAACCGTATTATTCCTACGAGCAGTACGTC.

There are many counts of this clonotype. V usage is TRBV5-6 and J usage is TRBJ1-3, with D unclear. The CDR3 spans 14 residues. V lost 0 bases and J 0 bases, leaving 4 bases between the germline ends. Germline-derived CDR1 and CDR2 are SGHDT and YYEEEE. CDR3 bases: TGTGCCAGCAGCTTGGAGAGCTCTGGAAACACCATATATTTT. It yields the protein CASSLESSGNTIYF.

The chain is built from TRBV19 and TRBJ1-1; D unclear. The CDR3 extends over 12 amino acids. Germline V gene sequence: CDR1 LNHDA, CDR2 SQIVND (reference sequence). The V end was cut by 5 bases, the J end by 4 bases, with 8 bases between. CDR3 loop: CASSYVGTEAFF. For the CDR3, the DNA is TGTGCCAGTAGTTACGTCGGCACTGAAGCTTTCTTT. The full variable domain, rest sourced from reference TRBV19 and TRBJ1-1, is DGGITQSPKYLFRKEGQNVTLSCEQNLNHDAMYWYRQDPGQGLRLIYYSQIVNDFQKGDIAEGYSVSREKKESFPLTVTSAQKNPTAFYLCASSYVGTEAFFGQGTRLTVV.

V usage is TRBV29-1 and J usage is TRBJ2-1; a possible D gene is TRBD1 (6 bases). CDR1 is SQVTM and CDR2 is ANQGSEA in the germline V gene. This CDR3 is built from 10 residues. V lost 4 bases to trimming and J lost 13 bases, with 11 bases between them. Here the CDR3 DNA reads TGCAGCGTTGCACAGGGCGAACAGTTCTTC. It encodes CSVAQGEQFF.

This clonotype was seen ten or more times. The chain is built from TRBV6-2 or TRBV6-3 and TRBJ2-5; 7 bases agree with TRBD2. The CDR3 extends over 15 amino acids. V shed 7 bases and J 5 bases; nucleotides not matched to a gene: 13. Germline V CDR1 and CDR2: MNHEY, SVGEGT. The CDR3 DNA reads TGTGCCAGCACCAGTCGAAAGAAGCGGGATGAGACCCAGTACTTC. Its translation: CASTSRKKRDETQYF.

The chain has TRBV6-2 or TRBV6-3 and TRBJ1-6; the D is unclear. V lost 2 bases, J lost 9 bases, and 11 bases lay in between. This CDR3 comprises 14 residues. CDR1 and CDR2 from the germline V gene are MNHEY and SVGEGT. Written as DNA, the CDR3 is TGTGCCAGCAGTTACGCGCAGAAACCTTCACCCCTCCACTTT. Amino acid sequence: CASSYAQKPSPLHF.

This clonotype has only a few counts. The chain employs TRBV20-1 and TRBJ1-2; D call uncertain. Germline-derived CDR1 and CDR2 are DFQATT and SNEGSKA (reference sequence). V was pared by 5 bases and J by 4 bases, with 11 bases between. The CDR3 totals 12 residues. In DNA, the CDR3 is TGCAGTGCTCCAGACCAGCGCTATGGCTACACCTTC. It encodes CSAPDQRYGYTF.

CDR3 amino acids: CASSQGARKQPQHF. Here the CDR3 DNA reads TGTGCCAGCAGCCAGGGGGCACGAAAGCAGCCCCAGCATTTT. This rearrangement joins TRBV28 to TRBJ1-5, with TRBD1 matching over 8 bases. Germline V gives CDR1 MDHEN, CDR2 SYDVKM. Trimming at V came to 6 bases and at J to 7 bases, leaving 8 bases not matched to a gene. This CDR3 region has 14 residues.

This chain connects TRBV7-9 to TRBJ1-2; 7 positions match TRBD1. The trim removed 5 bases at V and 4 bases at J, leaving 7 bases unmatched. Per the germline V gene, CDR1 is SEHNR and CDR2 is FQNEAQ (reference sequence). This CDR3 comprises 14 residues. In DNA form, the CDR3 reads TGTGCCAGCAGCCGAGAGACAGGGAGCTATGGCTACACCTTC. Amino acids: CASSRETGSYGYTF.

This clonotype was detected a few times. The chain couples TRBV7-2 to TRBJ2-2, with D possibly being TRBD1 or TRBD2 (5 bases each). The CDR3 spans 16 residues. Trimming removed 5 bases at V and 4 bases at J, with 17 bases between. Germline assignment: CDR1 SGHTA and CDR2 FQGNSA. The CDR3 region is CASSRRWLGTTGELFF. The CDR3 DNA reads as TGTGCCAGCAGCCGGCGGTGGCTGGGGACCACCGGGGAGCTGTTTTTT.

This clonotype was seen more than once but under ten times. The gene calls are TRBV5-1 and TRBJ1-1; tentatively, D is TRBD1 (6 bases). Germline CDR1 SGHRS, CDR2 YFSETQ. This CDR3 is built from 15 residues. With 0 bases removed from V and 3 bases from J, the gap between germline ends came to 12 bases. The CDR3 loop reads CASSLEGGWDTEAFF. CDR3 nucleotide sequence: TGCGCCAGCAGCTTGGAGGGGGGCTGGGACACTGAAGCTTTCTTT.

V gene TRBV6-2 or TRBV6-3 combines with J gene TRBJ2-1, with 7 bases that match TRBD2. The CDR3 runs 15 residues. Germline V gives CDR1 MNHEY, CDR2 SVGEGT. V lost 2 bases to trimming and J lost 5 bases; unmatched junction nucleotides: 6. CDR3 amino acids: CASSYGGGGHNEQFF. CDR3 in DNA: TGTGCCAGCAGTTACGGCGGGGGAGGTCACAATGAGCAGTTCTTC.

This chain uses TRBV12-3 or TRBV12-4 with TRBJ2-5; 9 bases map to TRBD1. V lost 5 bases, J lost 5 bases, and 6 bases stayed unmatched. The CDR3 contains 14 residues. The CDR3 reads CASSHRDRVETQYF. The CDR3 DNA reads as TGTGCCAGCAGTCACCGGGACAGGGTTGAGACCCAGTACTTC.

This rearrangement joins TRBV7-9 to TRBJ2-1; D not certain. This CDR3 is 11 amino acids long. Trimming removed 7 bases at V and 8 bases at J, with 9 bases between. Germline assignment: CDR1 SEHNR and CDR2 FQNEAQ (reference sequence). Here the CDR3 DNA reads TGTGCCAGCACCGTTAACGATGAGCAGTTCTTC. It codes for CASTVNDEQFF.

This sequence joins TRBV5-1 and TRBJ2-2; D is unresolved. The CDR3 runs to 14 residues. In germline, CDR1 is SGHRS, CDR2 YFSETQ. V lost 2 bases, J lost 6 bases, and 11 bases lay in between. CDR3 protein: CASSFAGRSGELFF. CDR3 bases: TGCGCCAGCAGCTTTGCCGGCCGATCCGGGGAGCTGTTTTTT.

This clonotype was seen a handful of times. V is TRBV7-8 and J is TRBJ1-3, with unresolved D. Germline V gene lookup returns CDR1 SGHVS and CDR2 FQNEAQ. The V end was cut by 2 bases, the J end by 0 bases, with 8 bases between. CDR3 length: 15 amino acids. DNA of the CDR3: TGTGCCAGCAGCTTACTGGGTACCTCTGGAAACACCATATATTTT. It encodes CASSLLGTSGNTIYF. Combining the CDR3 with reference TRBV7-8 and TRBJ1-3 gives the whole variable domain GAGVSQSPRYKVAKRGQDVALRCDPISGHVSLFWYQQALGQGPEFLTYFQNEAQLDKSGLPSDRFFAERPEGSVSTLKIQRTQQEDSAVYLCASSLLGTSGNTIYFGEGSWLTVV.

This chain's CDR3 is CASSQGGLDRDPTGELFF. For the CDR3, the DNA is TGCGCCAGCAGCCAAGGGGGGTTGGACAGGGATCCAACCGGGGAGCTGTTTTTT. The rearrangement joins TRBV4-1 to TRBJ2-2; 8 bases line up with TRBD1. The CDR3 length is 18 residues. Per the germline V gene, CDR1 is MGHRA and CDR2 is YSYEKL. Trimming at V came to 1 base and at J to 5 bases, leaving 12 bases not matched to a gene.